This TCR beta chain was sequenced in a study of blood T cell repertoires in COVID-19. Study-wide background: The origin of the acute and convalescent COVID-19 samples was the United States, Italy and Spain. From T cells, B-cell-depleted T cells, or PBMCs came the material, which was cDNA or gDNA.

The germline CDR1 and CDR2 sequences are SGDLS and YYNGEE. With V trimmed by 2 bases and J by 4 bases, 5 bases remained unmatched. The CDR3 loop spans 16 amino acids. Seattle patient enrollment occurred during active infection, with longitudinal follow-up thereafter. Study processing details: Nucleated cell number was recorded as an estimate derived from reference gene primer amplification. Generated by immunoSEQ multiplex PCR, the TCRdb table keeps only in-frame clones and is missing some. The D gene and trimming were derived from the DNA, and the V and J assignments and clone size from that table. Seen here are approximately 530,000 clones, roughly nine tenths observed once, and the top ten hold 7.8%.

The chain recombines TRBV9 with TRBJ2-6, with 8 nucleotides matching TRBD1. This receptor was identified in a woman in her forties or fifties with COVID-19, enrolled during active disease. The sample was peripheral blood. CDR3 in DNA: TGTGCCAGCAGCGTGGACAGGGTGGCCGGGGCCAACGTCCTGACTTTC. Residues: CASSVDRVAGANVLTF. The entire variable domain, with the rest obtained from reference TRBV9 and TRBJ2-6, is as follows: DSGVTQTPKHLITATGQRVTLRCSPRSGDLSVYWYQQSLDQGLQFLIQYYNGEERAKGNILERFSAQQFPDLHSELNLSSLELGDSALYFCASSVDRVAGANVLTFGAGSRLTVL.